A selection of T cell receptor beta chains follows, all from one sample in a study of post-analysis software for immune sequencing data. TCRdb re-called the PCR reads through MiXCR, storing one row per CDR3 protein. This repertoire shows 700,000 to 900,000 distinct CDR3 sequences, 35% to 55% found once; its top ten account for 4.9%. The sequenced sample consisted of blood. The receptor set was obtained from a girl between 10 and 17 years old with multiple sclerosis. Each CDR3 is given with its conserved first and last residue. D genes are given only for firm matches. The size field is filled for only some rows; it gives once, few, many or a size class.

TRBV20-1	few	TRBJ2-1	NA	TGCAGTGCACAGGGCGGGGTAAGGGAGCAGTTCTTC	CSAQGGVREQFF
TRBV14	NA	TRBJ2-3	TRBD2	TGTGCCAGCCCCAAAACTAGCGGAGCACCCACAGATACGCAGTATTTT	CASPKTSGAPTDTQYF
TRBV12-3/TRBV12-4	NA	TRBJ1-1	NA	TGTGCCAGCAGTCCACTGGGACAGAACACTGAAGCTTTCTTT	CASSPLGQNTEAFF
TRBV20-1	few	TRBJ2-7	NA	TGCAGACGATGTCCCGGACCCCGTAGGCTGACGCGGAAGCAGTACTTC	CRRCPGPRRLTRKQYF
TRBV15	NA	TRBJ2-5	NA	TGTGCCACCAGCATTACTAGCAGCGAGACCCAGTACTTC	CATSITSSETQYF
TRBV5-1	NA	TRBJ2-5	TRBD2	TGCGCCAGCAGCTTCGTAGCGGGACTCCAAGAGACCCAGTACTTC	CASSFVAGLQETQYF
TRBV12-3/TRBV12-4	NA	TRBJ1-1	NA	TGTGCCAGCAGTATGAGCAGGGCAATGATGAACACTGAAGCTTTCTTT	CASSMSRAMMNTEAFF
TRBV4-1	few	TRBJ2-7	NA	TGCGCCAGCAGCCAAGGTTCCCCCGACTTCTACGAGCAGTACTTC	CASSQGSPDFYEQYF
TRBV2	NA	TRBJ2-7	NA	TGTGCCAGCAGTGAGGCTTTCCTAAGCTCCTACGAGCAGTACTTC	CASSEAFLSSYEQYF
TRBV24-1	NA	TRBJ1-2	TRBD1	TGTGCCACCAGTGAGGGGACAGGCGTTCGGGGCTACACCTTC	CATSEGTGVRGYTF
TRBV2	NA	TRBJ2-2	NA	TGTGCCAGCAGTGCGGTAGCCTCCGTGGCCGGGGAGCTGTTTTTT	CASSAVASVAGELFF
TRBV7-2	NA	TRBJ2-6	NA	TGTGCCAGCAGCTTAGCCATATGGGGGGCTGGGGCCAACGTCCTGACTTTC	CASSLAIWGAGANVLTF
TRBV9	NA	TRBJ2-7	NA	TGTGCCAGCAGCGATTCAACGGACTACGAGCAGTACTTC	CASSDSTDYEQYF
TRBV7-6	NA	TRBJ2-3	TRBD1	TGTGCCAGCAGCTTAGAGCAGGGGGAGTTCGCAGATACGCAGTATTTT	CASSLEQGEFADTQYF
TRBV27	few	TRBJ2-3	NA	TGTGCCAGTACAGGGCGGCGGGATACGCAGTATTTT	CASTGRRDTQYF
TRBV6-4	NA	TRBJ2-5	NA	TGTGCCAGCAACTCGCGGGCTCAAGAGACCCAGTACTTC	CASNSRAQETQYF
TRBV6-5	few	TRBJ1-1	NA	TGTGCCAGCAGACTGGGGGGGACGGGAACTGAAGCTTTCTTT	CASRLGGTGTEAFF
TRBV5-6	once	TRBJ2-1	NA	TGTGCCAGCAGCTACGGAGGTGCGGGCAATGAGCAGTTCTTC	CASSYGGAGNEQFF
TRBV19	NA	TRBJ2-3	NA	TGTGCCAGTAGTTCCCTAGCGACTGGCACAGATACGCAGTATTTT	CASSSLATGTDTQYF
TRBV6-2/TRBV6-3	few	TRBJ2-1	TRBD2	TGTGCCAGCAGACCCTGGCGAGGGCCTAGCGGGGAACTTAATGAGCAGTTCTTC	CASRPWRGPSGELNEQFF
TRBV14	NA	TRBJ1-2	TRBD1	TGTGCCAGCAGCAACCTACCGGGACAGGAGGAAGGCTACACCTTC	CASSNLPGQEEGYTF
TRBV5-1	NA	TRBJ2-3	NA	TGCGCCAGTAGCTCGACCCGGGACAGCACAGATACGCAGTATTTT	CASSSTRDSTDTQYF
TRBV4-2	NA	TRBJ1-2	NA	TGTGCCAGCAGCCAAGATACCGGGGAAGGCGGCTACACCTTC	CASSQDTGEGGYTF
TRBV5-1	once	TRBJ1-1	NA	TGCGCCAGCAGCTTGGCCTTCGACAGGCCGAACACTGAAGCTTTCTTT	CASSLAFDRPNTEAFF
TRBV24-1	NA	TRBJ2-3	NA	TGTGCCACCAGTGAAGACCGGGAGTTCACAGATACGCAGTATTTT	CATSEDREFTDTQYF
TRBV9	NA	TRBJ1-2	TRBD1	TGTGCCAGCAGCGGAACCGGGACAGTGACGACGGGCGGCTACACCTTC	CASSGTGTVTTGGYTF
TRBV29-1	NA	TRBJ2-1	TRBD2	TGCAGCGTCACTCTAGCGGGAGCTCACAGTGAGCAGTTCTTC	CSVTLAGAHSEQFF
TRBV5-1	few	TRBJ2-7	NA	TGCGCCAGCAGCTTGTGGAACGGGAGTAAGTACGAGCAGTACTTC	CASSLWNGSKYEQYF
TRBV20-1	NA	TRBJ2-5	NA	TGCAGTGCTAGAGATCGTGGGGCTGTAGAGACCCAGTACTTC	CSARDRGAVETQYF
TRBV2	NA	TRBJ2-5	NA	TGTGCCAGCTTGGATTATTCTACAGTGCAAGAGACCCAGTACTTC	CASLDYSTVQETQYF
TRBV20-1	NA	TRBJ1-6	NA	TGCAGTACTAGTCCCCGGGACGGTGAAAATTCACCCCTCCACTTT	CSTSPRDGENSPLHF
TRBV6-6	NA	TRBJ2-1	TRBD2	TGTGCCAGCAGGGCCAGCGGGAGCTGGGGGGGATATGAGCAGTTCTTC	CASRASGSWGGYEQFF
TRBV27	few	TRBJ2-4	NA	TGTGCCAGCAGTTCAGGGACCGGGGTCTACATTCAGTACTTC	CASSSGTGVYIQYF
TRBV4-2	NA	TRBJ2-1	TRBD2	TGTGCCAGCAGCCTTGGCAGCGGGAGTCACGATGAGCAGTTCTTC	CASSLGSGSHDEQFF
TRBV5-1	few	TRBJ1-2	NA	TGCGCCAGCAGCTTCCAGCGTATGTCTTTGGGGGCTATCAGCTACACCTTC	CASSFQRMSLGAISYTF
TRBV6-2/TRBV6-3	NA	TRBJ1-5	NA	TGTGCCAGCAGTTACGTCCCCGCCTTGGCAGGGGTTCAGCCCCAGCATTTT	CASSYVPALAGVQPQHF
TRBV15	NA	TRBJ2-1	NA	TGTGCCACCAGCAGAGATCTGGCGGCAGGTTCCAATGAGCAGTTCTTC	CATSRDLAAGSNEQFF
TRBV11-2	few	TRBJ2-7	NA	TGTGCCACTGGGAGGAGCAGCTACGAGCAGTACTTC	CATGRSSYEQYF
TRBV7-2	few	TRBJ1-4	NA	TGTGCCAGCAGCTTAAAAGGGTATAATGAAAAACTGTTTTTT	CASSLKGYNEKLFF
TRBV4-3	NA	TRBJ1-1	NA	TGCGCCAGCAGCCCGGCCGGGACACCGAACACTGAAGCTTTCTTT	CASSPAGTPNTEAFF
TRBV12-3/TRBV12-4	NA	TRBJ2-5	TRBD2	TGTGCCAGCAGTTCCCGGAAGACTAGCGGGAGGGGGCAGACCCAGTACTTC	CASSSRKTSGRGQTQYF
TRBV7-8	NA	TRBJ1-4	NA	TGTGCCAGCAGCTTCGACACTTCGCTTAATGAAAAACTGTTTTTT	CASSFDTSLNEKLFF
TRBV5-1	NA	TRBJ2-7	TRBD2	TGCGCCAGCAGCACGCAACTAGCGGCCGGTCCCTACGAGCAGTACTTC	CASSTQLAAGPYEQYF
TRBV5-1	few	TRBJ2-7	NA	TGCGCCAGCAAAGGGGAATACGAGCAGTACTTC	CASKGEYEQYF
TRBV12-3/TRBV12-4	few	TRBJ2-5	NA	TGTGCCAGCAGTCCCGTTGGGCTCGGGGAGACCCAGTACTTC	CASSPVGLGETQYF
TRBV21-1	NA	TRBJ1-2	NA	TGTGCCAGCAGCAAAGTTCGGGATGGCTACACCTTC	CASSKVRDGYTF
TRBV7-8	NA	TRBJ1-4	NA	TGTGCCAGCAGCTTAGCCCCCCAGATGGGTGAAAAACTGTTTTTT	CASSLAPQMGEKLFF
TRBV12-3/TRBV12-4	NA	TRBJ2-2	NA	TGTGCCAGCAGTCAGGGGATTCGAAACACCGGGGAGCTGTTTTTT	CASSQGIRNTGELFF
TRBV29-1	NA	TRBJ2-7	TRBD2	TGCAGCGGGACTAGCGGGAGAGCCTCCGAGCAGTACTTC	CSGTSGRASEQYF
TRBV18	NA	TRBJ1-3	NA	TGTGCCAGCTCACCGAGGACGGTCGGCTCTGGAAACACCATATATTTT	CASSPRTVGSGNTIYF
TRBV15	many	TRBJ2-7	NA	TGTGCCACCAGCAGAGACAGGGATTCCTACGAGCAGTACTTC	CATSRDRDSYEQYF
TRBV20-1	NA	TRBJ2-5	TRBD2	TGCAGTGCCGCTAGCGGACAAGAGACCCAGTACTTC	CSAASGQETQYF
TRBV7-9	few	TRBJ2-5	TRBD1	TGTGCCAGCAGCTTACAGGGGGACCAAGAGACCCAGTACTTC	CASSLQGDQETQYF
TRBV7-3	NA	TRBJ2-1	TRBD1	TGTGCCAGCAGCTTATATCCCGACAGGGGGCAGTACAATGAGCAGTTCTTC	CASSLYPDRGQYNEQFF
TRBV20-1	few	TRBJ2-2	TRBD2	TGCAGTGCTAGTATCGGACTAGCGGGAGGGCCGGTCACCGGGGAGCTGTTTTTT	CSASIGLAGGPVTGELFF
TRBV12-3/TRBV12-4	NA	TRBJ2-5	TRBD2	TGTGCCAGCAGTCCCGGGACTAGCGGGAGGGTCGGAGAGACCCAGTACTTC	CASSPGTSGRVGETQYF
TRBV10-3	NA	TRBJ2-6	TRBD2	TGTGCCATCAGTCGGGGAGGGGTCCGCTCTGGGGCCAACGTCCTGACTTTC	CAISRGGVRSGANVLTF
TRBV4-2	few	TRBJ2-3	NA	TGTGCCAGCAGCCAACCCCAGGGATTCGGGAGCACAGATACGCAGTATTTT	CASSQPQGFGSTDTQYF